Given below is one T cell receptor (beta chain) in context. In the source study's methods: By means of reference gene primer amplification, nucleated cell counts were estimated. Generated by immunoSEQ multiplex PCR, the TCRdb table keeps only in-frame clones and is missing some. V and J calls plus clone size are reproduced from that table; the DNA served to infer D and trimming. In the table there are over 150,000 clones, approximately 80% of which are singletons. The record originates from a study of blood T cell repertoires in COVID-19. Sequencing was performed on PBMCs or T cells enriched from blood (not recorded which). The receptor's source is a man aged 40-49 years who had recovered from COVID-19.

This CDR3 is CASSIRVRAGELFF. The CDR3 bases are TGTGCCAGTAGTATAAGGGTCAGGGCCGGGGAGCTGTTTTTT. The V gene is TRBV19, the J gene TRBJ2-2; D perhaps matches TRBD1 (5 bases). CDR3 size: 14 residues. The V gene lost 2 bases and the J gene lost 6 bases, with 10 bases spanning the gap. Germline V gene sequence: CDR1 LNHDA, CDR2 SQIVND (reference sequence).